The source of this TCR beta chain is a study of cytomegalovirus exposure and HLA in healthy donors. Findings and caveats of the study: Among TCR beta chains, those listed as cytomegalovirus-associated numbered approximately 150. Some public TCRs appeared in many individuals, while most sequences were rare. It was confirmed in vitro that a few of the CMV-associated chains were specific for CMV antigens.

Germline lookup yields CDR1 LGHNA and CDR2 YSLEER. Germline trimming cut 1 base from V and 4 bases from J; bases unmatched to any gene: 11. The CDR3 extends over 18 amino acids. Concerning this clone itself: As yet, its antigen is unknown.

Clones were sequenced by immunoSEQ multiplex PCR, and TCRdb holds only the in-frame ones, with some missing. The sample has more than 200,000 clones; 90% are singletons. The sequencing input was PBMCs. The chain links TRBV4-3 to TRBJ2-3; TRBD2 matches 10 bases. This sequence originates from a woman aged 25-40 years in good health and CMV-seronegative. The CDR3 is CASSQVRGSSGSSDTQYF. The CDR3 DNA sequence: TGCGCCAGCAGCCAAGTTAGGGGATCTAGCGGGAGCTCAGATACGCAGTATTTT.